This T cell receptor beta chain is drawn from a study of T cell changes during pregnancy in multiple sclerosis. Germline-derived CDR1 and CDR2 are LGHNA and YSLEER. V lost 1 base, J lost 3 bases, and 9 bases lay in between. The CDR3 is 14 amino acids. Profiling relied on immunoSEQ multiplex PCR, and the TCRdb table lists in-frame clones only, not all of them. The sample has 100,000 to 130,000 clones, less than 95% seen once; the top ten hold roughly 0.78%. The specimen comprised peripheral blood, sampled in the third trimester of pregnancy. The sequence came from a female donor in good health, enrolled as a control in a pregnancy study. V is TRBV4-3 and J is TRBJ1-2; D perhaps matches TRBD1 (5 bases). The CDR3 DNA is TGCGCCAGCAGCCAAGCAGGGCGTTACTATGGCTACACCTTC. It is translated as CASSQAGRYYGYTF.